Listed here are 28 T cell receptor beta chains from one sample, sequenced in a study of blood T cell repertoires in COVID-19. Only in-frame clones appear in the TCRdb table, and some are missing; sequencing was by immunoSEQ multiplex PCR. The sample has about 230,000 clones; roughly 83% are singletons. Sample: peripheral blood. These receptors were taken from a woman aged 70-85 years with active or convalescent COVID-19.

The gene calls are TRBV9 and TRBJ1-4, with 10 bases matching TRBD1. This CDR3 region has 15 residues. Germline CDR1 reads SGDLS; CDR2 reads YYNGEE. The J segment lost 5 bases and the V segment lost 1 base, leaving 2 bases of the junction unmatched. The chain's CDR3 is CASSVSGQGNEKLFF. The CDR3, as DNA: TGTGCCAGCAGCGTATCGGGACAGGGGAATGAAAAACTGTTTTTT.

This clone was seen ten or more times. V and J are TRBV7-9 and TRBJ1-1; maybe TRBD1 (6 bases). Germline CDR1 and CDR2: SEHNR and FQNEAQ (reference sequence). The CDR3 extends over 13 amino acids. V was clipped by 5 bases and J by 5 bases, with 12 bases between them. The CDR3 DNA sequence: TGTGCCAGCAGCCTACAGGGAAGAACTGAAGCTTTCTTT. Translated, it gives CASSLQGRTEAFF.

This clone was observed a few times. The CDR3 sequence is CASSTKGDTEAFF. DNA of the CDR3: TGCGCCAGCAGCACCAAGGGGGACACTGAAGCTTTCTTT. V and J are TRBV5-1 and TRBJ1-1, with a tentative D call TRBD1 (6 bases). The CDR3 has 13 residues. Germline V CDR1 and CDR2: SGHRS, YFSETQ. V dropped 4 bases and J dropped 3 bases, with 10 bases sitting between them.

The chain combines TRBV5-1 with TRBJ2-7; no reliable D call. CDR3 length: 14 amino acids. Germline lookup yields CDR1 SGHRS and CDR2 YFSETQ. Trimming took off 2 bases at V and 5 bases at J, with 14 bases between the two ends. The CDR3 loop is CASSFDTVGDEQYF. The CDR3 coding sequence is TGCGCCAGCAGCTTTGACACGGTAGGCGACGAGCAGTACTTC.

This rearrangement joins TRBV12-3 or TRBV12-4 to TRBJ1-4, with a weak D call TRBD1 (5 bases). CDR3 length: 12 amino acids. V lost 8 bases to trimming and J lost 8 bases, with 12 bases between them. The CDR3 reads CASFRVGEKLFF. In DNA, the CDR3 is TGTGCCAGCTTCAGGGTGGGGGAAAAACTGTTTTTT.

Only a few counts were recorded for this clone. The chain has TRBV15 and TRBJ2-1; 11 bases agree with TRBD2. The V segment lost 3 bases and the J segment 6 bases; nucleotides outside the gene matches: 4. Germline V lookup: CDR1 LNHNV, CDR2 YYDKDF (reference sequence). This CDR3 has 15 residues. Written as DNA, the CDR3 is TGTGCCACCAGCAGTAGCGGGAGGGTCACCAATGAGCAGTTCTTC. As protein: CATSSSGRVTNEQFF.

The rearrangement uses TRBV28 and TRBJ1-2; D may be TRBD1 (6 bases). This CDR3 spans 14 amino acids. CDR1 is MDHEN and CDR2 is SYDVKM in the germline V gene. Trimming took 11 bases from V and 5 from J, leaving 21 bases between them. CDR3 coding DNA: TGTGCCTCCCGAAATACAGGGAAATTATATGGCTACACCTTC. Translation gives CASRNTGKLYGYTF.

The count of this clone is one. The chain uses TRBV6-4 and TRBJ1-1; the D is unclear. V dropped 5 bases and J dropped 0 bases, with 7 bases sitting between them. Looked up from germline, CDR1 is MRHNA and CDR2 is SNTAGT. This CDR3 has 13 amino acids. In DNA, the CDR3 is TGTGCCAGCAGTTCACAAATGAACACTGAAGCTTTCTTT. It encodes CASSSQMNTEAFF.

The V call is TRBV5-1, the J call TRBJ2-5, with TRBD2 matching 8 bases. The CDR3 sequence is 15 residues long. Germline loops: CDR1 SGHRS, CDR2 YFSETQ. With V trimmed by 0 bases and J by 2 bases, 3 bases remained unmatched. CDR3 amino acids: CASSLDGRAQETQYF. The CDR3 region has the DNA TGCGCCAGCAGCTTGGACGGGAGGGCTCAAGAGACCCAGTACTTC.

The V gene is TRBV5-4, the J gene TRBJ2-2; 12 nucleotides agree with TRBD2. The ends lost 0 bases at V and 3 bases at J; junction bases unmatched: 3. This CDR3 comprises 17 residues. CDR1 is SGHNT and CDR2 is YYREEE in the germline V gene (reference sequence). The CDR3: CASSLGLAGADTGELFF. CDR3 in DNA: TGTGCCAGCAGCTTGGGACTAGCGGGGGCCGACACCGGGGAGCTGTTTTTT.

V usage is TRBV27 and J usage is TRBJ2-7, with 7 bases aligning to TRBD1. The junction had 6 bases not matched to a gene; V was cut back by 10 bases and J by 0 bases. Germline V gene sequence: CDR1 MNHEY, CDR2 SMNVEV (reference sequence). The CDR3 covers 13 residues. The CDR3 bases are TGTGCCATCAGGGACAGCGGCTCCTACGAGCAGTACTTC. Amino acids: CAIRDSGSYEQYF.

The chain links TRBV5-6 to TRBJ2-4; D uncertain. The CDR3 runs to 18 residues. Trimming removed 2 bases from V and 0 bases from J, with 18 bases in between. From germline, CDR1 is SGHDT and CDR2 YYEEEE. The DNA for the CDR3 is TGTGCCAGCAGCTTTCGACACGCTCGACCCCTAGCCAAAAACATTCAGTACTTC. Protein product: CASSFRHARPLAKNIQYF.

V usage is TRBV27 and J usage is TRBJ1-2; D gene unclear. The V and J ends lost 7 bases and 0 bases respectively, with 12 bases between them. The length of the CDR3 is 14 residues. CDR1 is MNHEY and CDR2 is SMNVEV in the germline V gene (reference sequence). The CDR3 is CASIVWEANYGYTF. In DNA, the CDR3 is TGTGCCAGCATCGTTTGGGAGGCTAACTATGGCTACACCTTC.

CDR3 DNA: TGCGCCAGCAGCTTGGGGTCTAGCGGAAGAAAGGGGACAGATACGCAGTATTTT. This translates into CASSLGSSGRKGTDTQYF. The chain couples TRBV5-1 to TRBJ2-3; 7 bases align to TRBD2. The CDR3 sequence is 18 residues long. After removal of 0 bases from V and 3 bases from J, the junction contained 13 bases not matched to a gene. The V gene's germline CDR1 is SGHRS and CDR2 YFSETQ.

The chain recombines TRBV7-9 with TRBJ2-3; 16 nucleotides match TRBD2. Trimming removed 5 bases from V and 0 bases from J; junction bases left unmatched: 5. The CDR3 sequence is 18 residues long. Germline V gene data show CDR1 as SEHNR and CDR2 as FQNEAQ (reference sequence). This chain's CDR3 is CASSPGLAGGPSTDTQYF. Written as DNA, the CDR3 is TGTGCCAGCAGCCCGGGACTAGCGGGGGGGCCAAGCACAGATACGCAGTATTTT.

In DNA, the CDR3 is TGCGCCAGCAGCTACACGGGAACGAACACCGGGGAGCTGTTTTTT. Protein product: CASSYTGTNTGELFF. V gene TRBV5-1 combines with J gene TRBJ2-2; tentative D call: TRBD2 (5 bases). CDR3 size: 15 residues. Trimming took 3 bases from V and 0 from J, leaving 9 bases between them. Germline assignment: CDR1 SGHRS and CDR2 YFSETQ.

This sequence joins TRBV19 and TRBJ1-5, with unresolved D. Germline values: CDR1 LNHDA, CDR2 SQIVND (reference sequence). The CDR3 length is 13 residues. V lost 7 bases and J lost 4, with 11 bases in between. This CDR3 reads CASNGILNQPQHF. CDR3 DNA: TGTGCCAGTAACGGGATTTTAAATCAGCCCCAGCATTTT.

This clone occurred a few times. The V and J genes are TRBV7-2 and TRBJ2-1; unclear D gene. Trimming took off 2 bases at V and 7 bases at J, with 15 bases between the two ends. The length of the CDR3 is 15 residues. Germline V gene sequence: CDR1 SGHTA, CDR2 FQGNSA. The CDR3 coding sequence is TGTGCCAGCAGCTTATGGTCGGAAAGGAGTAATGAGCAGTTCTTC. This encodes CASSLWSERSNEQFF.

V gene TRBV27 combines with J gene TRBJ2-7, with 7 positions matching TRBD1. There are 13 residues in the CDR3. V trimming: 4 bases; J trimming: 4 bases; junction bases outside the gene matches: 4. Germline CDR1 reads MNHEY; CDR2 reads SMNVEV (reference sequence). As DNA, the CDR3 is TGTGCCAGCAGTTCGGGACAGTCTTACGAGCAGTACTTC. Translation gives CASSSGQSYEQYF.

The chain has TRBV7-2 and TRBJ1-1; D unresolved. V shed 2 bases and J shed 3 bases, with 10 bases lying between them. The CDR3 extends over 14 amino acids. Germline CDR1 SGHTA, CDR2 FQGNSA. The CDR3 here is CASSLILSDTEAFF. CDR3 coding DNA: TGTGCCAGCAGCTTAATTCTATCGGACACTGAAGCTTTCTTT. Complete variable domain (other parts from reference TRBV7-2 and TRBJ1-1): GAGVSQSPSNKVTEKGKDVELRCDPISGHTALYWYRQSLGQGLEFLIYFQGNSAPDKSGLPSDRFSAERTGGSVSTLTIQRTQQEDSAVYLCASSLILSDTEAFFGQGTRLTVV.

A single count supports this clone. This chain uses TRBV5-8 with TRBJ1-3; no clear D. V dropped 1 base and J dropped 0 bases, with 11 bases sitting between them. Germline V gene sequence: CDR1 SGHTS, CDR2 YDEGEE. CDR3 length: 16 amino acids. CDR3 nucleotide sequence: TGTGCCAGCAGCTTGCGACGGACTTACTCTGGAAACACCATATATTTT. Its translation: CASSLRRTYSGNTIYF. The full variable domain, in which reference TRBV5-8 and TRBJ1-3 provide the parts outside the CDR3, is EAGVTQSPTHLIKTRGQQATLRCSPISGHTSVYWYQQALGLGLQFLLWYDEGEERNRGNFPPRFSGRQFPNYSSELNVNALELEDSALYLCASSLRRTYSGNTIYFGEGSWLTVV.

The table lists this clone with a few counts. The chain is built from TRBV19 and TRBJ1-2; D gene uncertain. The V and J ends lost 3 bases and 9 bases respectively, with 20 bases between them. This CDR3 is 15 amino acids long. Germline loops: CDR1 LNHDA, CDR2 SQIVND (reference sequence). As DNA, the CDR3 is TGTGCCAGTAGTATTGCAGTTCTTGGGAGCATAAGCTACACCTTC. Encoded protein: CASSIAVLGSISYTF.

This clone was recorded once. The V call is TRBV28, the J call TRBJ1-3; 10 bases fit TRBD1. Germline-derived CDR1 and CDR2 are MDHEN and SYDVKM. V shed 7 bases and J 1 base; nucleotides not matched to a gene: 7. The CDR3 is 16 amino acids. CDR3 nucleotides: TGTGCCAGCAACAGGGACAGGGGAATATCTGGAAACACCATATATTTT. Translated: CASNRDRGISGNTIYF.

This rearrangement joins TRBV23-1 to TRBJ1-2; D perhaps matches TRBD1 (6 bases). TRBV23-1 is filed as an ORF, its function uncertain. Trimming shortened V by 1 base and J by 6 bases, and 18 bases separated the two germline ends. This CDR3 region has 16 residues. DNA of the CDR3: TGCGCCAGCAGTCAATTAAGGGACACCAGTATCCATGGCTACACCTTC. It is translated as CASSQLRDTSIHGYTF.

This clone appeared once. The chain recombines TRBV5-6 with TRBJ1-6; 11 nucleotides match TRBD1. The CDR3 has 15 residues. Trimming removed 2 bases from V and 7 bases from J; junction bases left unmatched: 2. Germline V gene sequence: CDR1 SGHDT, CDR2 YYEEEE. CDR3: CASSFGTGGNSPLHF. The CDR3, as DNA: TGTGCCAGCAGCTTCGGGACAGGGGGAAATTCACCCCTCCACTTT.

The CDR3 protein is CASSPGGAGKKLFF. In DNA form, the CDR3 reads TGTGCCAGCAGCCCCGGGGGGGCAGGAAAGAAACTGTTTTTT. V is TRBV7-2 and J is TRBJ1-4, with D maybe TRBD1 (6 bases). Germline V gene lookup returns CDR1 SGHTA and CDR2 FQGNSA. V dropped 5 bases and J dropped 11 bases, with 18 bases sitting between them. This CDR3 contains 14 residues. Variable domain in full (rest from reference TRBV7-2 and TRBJ1-4): GAGVSQSPSNKVTEKGKDVELRCDPISGHTALYWYRQSLGQGLEFLIYFQGNSAPDKSGLPSDRFSAERTGGSVSTLTIQRTQQEDSAVYLCASSPGGAGKKLFFGSGTQLSVL.

The J gene is TRBJ1-3, the V gene TRBV10-2, with D hard to call. V gave up 0 bases and J gave up 0 bases, with 12 bases separating them. Germline V gene data show CDR1 as WSHSY and CDR2 as SAAADI. This CDR3 is built from 17 residues. In DNA form, the CDR3 reads TGCGCCAGCAGTGAGTCGACGGGGAAACTCTCTGGAAACACCATATATTTT. Its protein product is CASSESTGKLSGNTIYF.

The V call is TRBV7-3, the J call TRBJ2-2, with 10 bases that match TRBD1. V lost 2 bases, J lost 6 bases, and 9 bases stayed unmatched. The CDR3 extends over 17 amino acids. Germline values: CDR1 SGHTA, CDR2 FQGTGA. DNA of the CDR3: TGTGCCAGCAGCTTATTTGGGGACAGGGGACGGTCCGGGGAGCTGTTTTTT. This sequence encodes CASSLFGDRGRSGELFF.